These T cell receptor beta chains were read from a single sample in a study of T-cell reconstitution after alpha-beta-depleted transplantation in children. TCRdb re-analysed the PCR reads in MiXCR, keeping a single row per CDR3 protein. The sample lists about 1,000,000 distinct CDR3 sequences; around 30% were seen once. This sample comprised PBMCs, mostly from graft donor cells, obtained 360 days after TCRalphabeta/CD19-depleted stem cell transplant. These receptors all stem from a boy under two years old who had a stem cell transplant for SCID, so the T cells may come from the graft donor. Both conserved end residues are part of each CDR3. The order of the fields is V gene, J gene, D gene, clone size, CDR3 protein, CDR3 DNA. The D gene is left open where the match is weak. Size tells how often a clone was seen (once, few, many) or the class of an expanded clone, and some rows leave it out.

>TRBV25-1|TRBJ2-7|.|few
CASIRDVPYEQYF
TGTGCCAGTATCCGGGACGTCCCCTACGAGCAGTACTTC
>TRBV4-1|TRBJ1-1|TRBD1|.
CASSQAFRDRAFF
TGCGCCAGCAGCCAAGCCTTCCGGGACAGGGCTTTCTTT
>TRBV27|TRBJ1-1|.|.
CASSLSGSAEAFF
TGTGCCAGCAGTTTATCGGGTTCCGCTGAAGCTTTCTTT
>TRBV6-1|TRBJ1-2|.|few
CASSEESRGPYGYTF
TGTGCCAGCAGTGAAGAAAGCAGGGGTCCTTATGGCTACACCTTC
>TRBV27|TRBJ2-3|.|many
CASSSRRDSTGDTQYF
TGTGCCAGCAGTTCCCGAAGGGATAGCACCGGGGATACGCAGTATTTT
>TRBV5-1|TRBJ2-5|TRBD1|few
CASSFGRGRRETQYF
TGCGCCAGCAGCTTTGGCAGGGGGCGTCGAGAGACCCAGTACTTC
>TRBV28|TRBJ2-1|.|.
CASSFQQVKTYNEQFF
TGTGCCAGCAGTTTCCAACAGGTTAAGACCTACAATGAGCAGTTCTTC
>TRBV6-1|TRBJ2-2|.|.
CASSPGWGPTNTGELFF
TGTGCCAGCAGCCCTGGCTGGGGCCCGACGAACACCGGGGAGCTGTTTTTT
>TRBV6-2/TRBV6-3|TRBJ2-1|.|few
CASTTRRGLYNEQFF
TGTGCCAGCACCACGAGGAGGGGATTATACAATGAGCAGTTCTTC
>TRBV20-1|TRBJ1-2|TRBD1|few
CSALDRGPDGYTF
TGCAGTGCCCTCGACAGGGGGCCTGATGGCTACACCTTC
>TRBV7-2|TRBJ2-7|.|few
CASRQPGNSYEQYF
TGTGCCAGCAGGCAACCCGGGAACTCCTACGAGCAGTACTTC
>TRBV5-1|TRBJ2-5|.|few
CASSSSPPQTQYF
TGCGCCAGCAGCTCGAGCCCACCTCAGACCCAGTACTTC
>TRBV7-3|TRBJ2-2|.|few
CASSPDVAGELFF
TGTGCCAGCAGCCCAGACGTAGCCGGGGAGCTGTTTTTT
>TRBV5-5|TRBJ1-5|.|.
CASSLVALLHQPQHF
TGTGCCAGCAGCCTAGTCGCACTCCTCCATCAGCCCCAGCATTTT
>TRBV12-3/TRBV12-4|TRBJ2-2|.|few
CASSLRGGASSTGELFF
TGTGCCAGCAGTTTAAGGGGGGGGGCCTCCTCCACCGGGGAGCTGTTTTTT
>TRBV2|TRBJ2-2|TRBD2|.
CATTSGINTGELFF
TGTGCCACCACTAGCGGAATTAACACCGGGGAGCTGTTTTTT
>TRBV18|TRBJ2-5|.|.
CASSPPVPETQYF
TGTGCCAGCTCACCACCAGTACCAGAGACCCAGTACTTC
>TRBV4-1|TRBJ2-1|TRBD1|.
CASRLSGGRNEQFF
TGCGCCAGCAGATTATCAGGGGGCCGCAATGAGCAGTTCTTC
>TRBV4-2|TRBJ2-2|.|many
CASSQEGLGSNTGELFF
TGTGCCAGCAGCCAAGAGGGGCTAGGGTCGAACACCGGGGAGCTGTTTTTT
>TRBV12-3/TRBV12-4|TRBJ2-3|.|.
CASSLSHISTDTQYF
TGTGCCAGCAGTTTATCCCACATAAGCACAGATACGCAGTATTTT
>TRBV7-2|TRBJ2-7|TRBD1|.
CASSPRTGDFYEQYF
TGTGCCAGCAGCCCTCGGACAGGGGATTTCTACGAGCAGTACTTC
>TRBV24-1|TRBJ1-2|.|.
CATSDPRTGDYGYTF
TGTGCCACCAGTGACCCTCGAACGGGAGACTATGGCTACACCTTC
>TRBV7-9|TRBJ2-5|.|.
CASSPTNSETQYF
TGTGCCAGCAGCCCGACTAACTCGGAGACCCAGTACTTC
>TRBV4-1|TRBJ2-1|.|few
CASSQEGGGLAYNEQFF
TGCGCCAGCAGCCAAGAAGGCGGAGGGCTAGCATACAATGAGCAGTTCTTC
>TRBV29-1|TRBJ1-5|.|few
CSFSHSVGEPQHF
TGCAGCTTTTCCCACTCGGTCGGGGAGCCCCAGCATTTT
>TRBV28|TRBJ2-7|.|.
CASRKVVHYEQYF
TGTGCCAGCAGAAAAGTCGTACACTACGAGCAGTACTTC
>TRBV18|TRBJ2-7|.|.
CASSPRRSHEQYF
TGTGCCAGCTCACCACGTAGGAGCCACGAGCAGTACTTC
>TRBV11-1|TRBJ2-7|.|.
CASSYRQTRALSSYEQYF
TGTGCCAGCAGCTACCGGCAAACCAGGGCCCTCAGCTCCTACGAGCAGTACTTC
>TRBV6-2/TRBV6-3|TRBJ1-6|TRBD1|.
CASSGQGKSPLHF
TGTGCCAGCAGTGGACAGGGGAAATCACCCCTCCACTTT
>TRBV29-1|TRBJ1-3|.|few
CSVARRLGNTIYF
TGCAGCGTTGCACGGCGCTTAGGAAACACCATATATTTT
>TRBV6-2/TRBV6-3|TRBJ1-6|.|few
CASSYYWRDNSPLHF
TGTGCCAGCAGTTATTATTGGCGGGATAATTCACCCCTCCACTTT
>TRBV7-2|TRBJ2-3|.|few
CASSLNRLATDTQYF
TGTGCCAGCAGCTTAAATCGATTGGCCACAGATACGCAGTATTTT
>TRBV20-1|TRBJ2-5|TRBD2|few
CSARDLLAGGPRETQYF
TGCAGTGCTAGAGATCTTCTAGCGGGGGGGCCTCGAGAGACCCAGTACTTC
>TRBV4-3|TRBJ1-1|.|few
CASSQDSYSEAFF
TGCGCCAGCAGCCAGGACAGCTATTCTGAAGCTTTCTTT
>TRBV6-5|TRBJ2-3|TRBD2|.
CASSYLSGGTDTQYF
TGTGCCAGCAGTTACTTAAGCGGGGGCACAGATACGCAGTATTTT
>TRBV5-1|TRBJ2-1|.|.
CASSLEWTEFNEQFF
TGCGCCAGCAGCTTAGAATGGACAGAATTCAATGAGCAGTTCTTC
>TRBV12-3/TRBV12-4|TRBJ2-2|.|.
CASSLDGSNTGELFF
TGTGCCAGCAGTTTAGACGGCTCGAACACCGGGGAGCTGTTTTTT